The clone carrying this TCR beta chain was counted once. Antigen specificity is unknown. The repertoire was sequenced with immunoSEQ multiplex PCR; TCRdb's copy has only in-frame clones and lacks some. The sample has roughly 250,000 clones, 70% seen once. The sample belongs to a study of cytotoxic CD8 clonotypes in ibrutinib-treated CLL. There are 13 residues in the CDR3. Trimming pared 4 bases from V and 8 bases from J, leaving 11 bases between. The V gene's germline CDR1 is MNHEY and CDR2 SMNVEV (reference sequence). The study, taken as a whole, reports: At progression, clonality fell back toward baseline after rising at ibrutinib response.

The receptor comes from a human donor with chronic lymphocytic leukemia. V and J are TRBV27 and TRBJ1-4; D is ambiguous. The sample consisted of PBMCs, taken after 24 months of ibrutinib treatment. CDR3 coding DNA: TGTGCCAGCAGTTCTAGCCTGCTGGAAAAACTGTTTTTT. It codes for CASSSSLLEKLFF.